This TCR beta chain was captured in a study of glioma-infiltrating T cells after dendritic cell vaccination. Study in general: Glioblastoma patients came from Phase I and II dendritic cell vaccination trials. Treatment, given 2003 to 2012, was autologous tumor lysate-pulsed dendritic cell vaccination. Study-wide points: Higher pretreatment TIL content predicted longer progression-free time and survival.

V lost 8 bases to trimming and J lost 1 base; unmatched junction nucleotides: 7. CDR1 and CDR2 (germline): MNHEY, SVGAGI. This CDR3 is 14 amino acids long. The time point here: after dendritic cell vaccination, including at tumor progression/relapse. Blood PBMC samples: pre-vaccination, two weeks post third vaccination, and at tumor progression. This clone appeared a single time. Its antigen is not identified. Generated by immunoSEQ multiplex PCR, the TCRdb table keeps only in-frame clones and is missing some. Here the sample spans about 50,000 clones, more than 75% being singletons. This specimen consisted of blood, obtained after dendritic cell vaccination. The chain uses TRBV6-5 and TRBJ2-7, with 8 bases matching TRBD1. This TCR derives from a human donor with glioblastoma. The CDR3 reads CASSAGGLSYEQYF. The CDR3 DNA reads as TGTGCCAGCTCTGCAGGGGGCCTTTCCTACGAGCAGTACTTC.